This entry concerns a single T cell receptor beta chain. The assay was immunoSEQ multiplex PCR, and TCRdb's table has in-frame clones only and misses some. There are about 44,000 clones in the sample; approximately 96% occur only once, and about 0.38% lies in the top ten. This sample stems from a study of technical replicates of blood from several donors. The CDR3 extends over 15 amino acids. Trimming took 0 bases from V and 4 from J, leaving 12 bases between them. Germline assignment: CDR1 MNHEY and CDR2 SMNVEV (reference sequence). The rearrangement uses TRBV27 and TRBJ1-2; no clear D. The origin of this receptor is a human donor in good health. Sequencing input: T cells isolated from PBMCs. CDR3 region: CASSLSAGKSYGYTF. The CDR3 DNA sequence: TGTGCCAGCAGTTTATCGGCGGGGAAGAGCTATGGCTACACCTTC.